The 9 T cell receptor beta chains listed next were all sequenced from one sample in a study of response to subunit inactivated influenza vaccine listed by TCRdb under 2018. The library was obtained by RT-PCR. The sequencing machine was an Illumina HiSeq 2500. TCRdb itself trimmed the public reads at Q25 with fastp, ran MiXCR and retained productive beta chains. Each record represents a unique CDR3 protein, reported with the most common genes and DNA among its rows. The sample table records about 540,000 distinct CDR3 sequences; under 25% of these occur just once. The top ten constitute around 2.8% of the sample. The same specimen was also included in a second study, on T cells expressing NK-cell markers. The second study, in turn, reports: TCR beta cDNA libraries were prepared using 5'RACE template switching, which introduced a universal primer site and unique molecular identifiers.

Sequences were derived from CD4+ T cells sorted from PBMCs, sampled 12 days after vaccination. All receptors come from a middle-aged man who received an inactivated influenza vaccine. Donor details come from another sample of the same person, matched by shared clones.

This clonotype was seen a handful of times. The chain is built from TRBV5-1 and TRBJ2-5; 8 bases agree with TRBD1. Trimming took 7 bases from V and 5 from J; bases not matched to a gene: 13. Germline CDR1 is SGHRS and CDR2 is YFSETQ. The CDR3 loop spans 15 amino acids. The CDR3: CASGTGTGFGETQYF. CDR3 in DNA: TGCGCCAGCGGGACCGGGACAGGATTTGGGGAGACCCAGTACTTC. The whole variable domain, filled in from reference TRBV5-1 and TRBJ2-5, reads KAGVTQTPRYLIKTRGQQVTLSCSPISGHRSVSWYQQTPGQGLQFLFEYFSETQRNKGNFPGRFSGRQFSNSRSEMNVSTLELGDSALYLCASGTGTGFGETQYFGPGTRLLVL.

The chain's CDR3 is CASSLRASGFLAKNIQYF. The CDR3 DNA is TGTGCCAGCAGTTTAAGAGCTAGCGGCTTCCTAGCCAAAAACATTCAGTACTTC. The chain is built from TRBV27 and TRBJ2-4, with 7 nucleotides matching TRBD2. The CDR3 has 18 amino acids. The V gene's germline CDR1 is MNHEY and CDR2 SMNVEV (reference sequence). V was pared by 2 bases and J by 0 bases, with 10 bases of the junction left unmatched.

The chain has TRBV24-1 and TRBJ2-1; D might be TRBD2 (5 bases). CDR1 and CDR2 (germline): KGHDR, SFDVKD. The CDR3 extends over 17 amino acids. The V gene lost 3 bases and the J gene lost 0 bases, with 14 bases spanning the gap. The CDR3 DNA follows: TGTGCCACCAGTGATCCCATGGGGAGCAACTCCTACAATGAGCAGTTCTTC. It translates to CATSDPMGSNSYNEQFF.

The chain employs TRBV10-1 and TRBJ2-2, with TRBD2 matching 7 bases. V lost 0 bases and J lost 5; bases outside the gene matches: 6. The CDR3 totals 16 residues. From germline, CDR1 is WNHNN and CDR2 SYGVQD (reference sequence). CDR3 protein: CASSESWRGRTGELFF. CDR3 bases: TGCGCCAGCAGTGAGTCGTGGCGGGGGAGAACCGGGGAGCTGTTTTTT.

The gene calls are TRBV20-1 and TRBJ2-3, with no clear D. Germline V gene data show CDR1 as DFQATT and CDR2 as SNEGSKA (reference sequence). The CDR3 sequence is 11 residues long. CDR3 loop: CRSTTTDTQYF. CDR3 DNA sequence: TGCAGGAGCACAACCACAGATACGCAGTATTTT.

This clonotype was observed many times. The CDR3, as DNA: TGTGCCAGCAGTTTAGGTGTTAGCGGGGGGGCTTACGAGCAGTACTTC. The encoded protein is CASSLGVSGGAYEQYF. The chain combines TRBV12-3 or TRBV12-4 with TRBJ2-7, with TRBD2 identical over 11 bases. CDR3 size: 16 residues. V was clipped by 1 base and J by 4 bases; unmatched bases: 6.

This clonotype has more than one count but fewer than ten. The DNA for the CDR3 is TGTGCCATCAGTGAGCCGGGACAGGGAGGCTACGAGCAGTACTTC. Its protein product is CAISEPGQGGYEQYF. The rearrangement uses TRBV10-3 and TRBJ2-7; 9 bases are a match to TRBD1. Trimming cost V 2 bases and J 3 bases; bases outside gene matches: 5. Germline CDR1 reads ENHRY; CDR2 reads SYGVKD. The CDR3 spans 15 residues.

The chain recombines TRBV5-6 with TRBJ1-4; no definite D call. The CDR3 loop spans 15 amino acids. Trimming took 3 bases from V and 4 from J, leaving 13 bases between them. CDR1 is SGHDT and CDR2 is YYEEEE in the germline V gene. DNA for the CDR3: TGTGCCAGCAGCTCCCGACAAGACCTTAATGAAAAACTGTTTTTT. Encoded protein: CASSSRQDLNEKLFF.

This clonotype was seen a few times. The genes are TRBV4-1 and TRBJ1-4, with D unclear. Trimming took 0 bases from V and 12 from J, leaving 11 bases between them. Germline-derived CDR1 and CDR2 are MGHRA and YSYEKL. The CDR3 sequence is 13 residues long. DNA for the CDR3: TGCGCCAGCAGCCAAGATCGGGGAAGGCAACTGTTTTTT. Protein: CASSQDRGRQLFF.